This T cell receptor beta chain was identified during a study of molecular identifiers for immune sequencing clone quantification. Findings of the study overall: Over 99% of effector molecules, yet under 1% of naive-cell molecules, were held by clones above 20 RNA copies. Identical TCR molecules can share a barcode, and this sharing could underestimate highly expanded clone sizes. Among some 990,000 naive cells, as was reported, spiked Jurkat TCR RNA from one cell was detectable.

Naive CD8 libraries came from roughly 20,000 to 1,000,000 sorted cells with 10%, 30% or 50% RNA. This clonotype occurred a few times. Its antigen is unidentified. TCRdb reanalysed the PCR reads using MiXCR and keeps one entry per CDR3 protein. The table has approximately 590,000 distinct CDR3 sequences, about 25% seen once; the top ten hold 0.78%. Germline CDR1 and CDR2: MDHEN and SYDVKM. V lost 6 bases to trimming and J lost 5 bases, with 19 bases between them. The CDR3 loop spans 15 amino acids. Material: naive CD8+ T cells from blood, with Jurkat cell RNA spiked in. The subset here: FACS-sorted CD8+CD4-CCR7+CD45RA+ naive T cells. This sequence was found in a human donor in good health. Some libraries in this study had Jurkat cell RNA spiked in. The chain employs TRBV28 and TRBJ2-5; the D is unclear. CDR3 amino acids: CASSSRTPSGETQYF. In DNA, the CDR3 is TGTGCCAGCAGCTCCCGGACCCCCTCGGGCGAGACCCAGTACTTC.